Listed here are 25 T cell receptor beta chains from one sample, sequenced in a study of response to subunit inactivated influenza vaccine. TCRdb analysed the RT-PCR reads with MiXCR anew, one entry per CDR3 protein. The sample lists about 240,000 distinct CDR3 sequences, 12% seen once, with about 7.8% in the top ten. The sequenced sample was non-naive T cells sorted from PBMCs, obtained around two weeks before vaccination. The receptors stem from a man aged 45-60 years who received an inactivated influenza vaccine.

This clonotype was counted many times. The genes are TRBV4-3 and TRBJ2-2; the D gene could be TRBD1 or TRBD2 (6 bases each). Trimming took off 0 bases at V and 4 bases at J, with 12 bases between the two ends. Germline V lookup: CDR1 LGHNA, CDR2 YSLEER. This CDR3 has 16 residues. CDR3 nucleotides: TGCGCCAGCAGCCAAGATTGGGGGGCCGGCACCGGGGAGCTGTTTTTT. It encodes CASSQDWGAGTGELFF.

The chain carries TRBV20-1 and TRBJ2-7; 9 nucleotides match TRBD1. This CDR3 has 13 residues. J was trimmed by 5 bases and V by 4 bases; bases with no gene match: 6. Per the germline V gene, CDR1 is DFQATT and CDR2 is SNEGSKA (reference sequence). CDR3 loop: CSAKRTGVHEQYF. The CDR3 nucleotides are TGCAGTGCTAAGAGGACAGGGGTCCACGAGCAGTACTTC.

Turning to this clonotype: An end of the junction does not agree with germline; a read error may underlie this. The rearrangement uses TRBV27 and TRBJ2-1; 10 nucleotides align to TRBD1. Germline lookup yields CDR1 MNHEY and CDR2 SMNVEV (reference sequence). CDR3 length equals 15 residues. DNA of the CDR3: TGTGCCAGGAGTTTATTTGGACAGGGGGGATATGAGCAGTTCTTC. This sequence encodes CARSLFGQGGYEQFF.

The chain couples TRBV7-2 to TRBJ2-7; D possibly corresponds to TRBD1 (5 bases). CDR1 and CDR2 (germline): SGHTA, FQGNSA. The CDR3 consists of 12 residues. Trimming took off 1 base at V and 7 bases at J, with 8 bases between the two ends. Written as DNA, the CDR3 is TGTGCCAGCAGCTTAGAATGGACAGAGCAGTACTTC. The encoded protein is CASSLEWTEQYF.

The chain recombines TRBV4-2 with TRBJ2-1; possibly TRBD1 or TRBD2 for D (6 bases each). Germline CDR1 and CDR2: LGHNA and YNFKEQ. The CDR3 runs to 15 residues. Trimming shortened V by 8 bases and J by 8 bases, and 22 bases separated the two germline ends. CDR3 region: CASRREVGGWDEQFF. CDR3 sequence (DNA): TGTGCCAGCCGAAGAGAGGTCGGGGGCTGGGATGAGCAGTTCTTC.

This clonotype was counted only a few times. The chain is built from TRBV3-1 and TRBJ2-7, with D possibly being TRBD2 (5 bases). The CDR3 sequence is 12 residues long. The germline CDR1 and CDR2 sequences are LGHDT and YNNKEL (reference sequence). Trimming shortened V by 6 bases and J by 3 bases, and 9 bases separated the two germline ends. The CDR3: CASRHGDYEQYF. The CDR3, as DNA: TGTGCCAGCAGACACGGGGACTACGAGCAGTACTTC.

There are a few counts of this clonotype. The gene calls are TRBV5-1 and TRBJ2-1, with 10 bases that match TRBD2. V trimming: 3 bases; J trimming: 6 bases; junction bases outside the gene matches: 6. The CDR3 is made up of 15 amino acids. Germline CDR1 SGHRS, CDR2 YFSETQ. CDR3 residues: CASSYRVAGGNEQFF. The CDR3 coding sequence is TGCGCCAGCAGCTACAGGGTAGCGGGAGGCAATGAGCAGTTCTTC. Complete variable domain (other parts from reference TRBV5-1 and TRBJ2-1): KAGVTQTPRYLIKTRGQQVTLSCSPISGHRSVSWYQQTPGQGLQFLFEYFSETQRNKGNFPGRFSGRQFSNSRSEMNVSTLELGDSALYLCASSYRVAGGNEQFFGPGTRLTVL.

The chain recombines TRBV4-2 with TRBJ1-1; D unclear. Germline V CDR1 and CDR2: LGHNA, YNFKEQ. The CDR3 is 14 residues long. Between the trimmed V and J ends, which lost 0 bases and 10 bases, there was a span of 15 bases. CDR3 residues: CASSQDFRPQGAFF. The CDR3 DNA sequence: TGTGCCAGCAGCCAAGACTTCCGCCCCCAAGGAGCTTTCTTT.

This clonotype has a handful of counts. The chain combines TRBV11-2 with TRBJ2-7, with D uncertain. The CDR3 has 15 residues. Trimming removed 1 base at V and 1 base at J, with 11 bases between. Germline CDR1 and CDR2: SGHAT and FQNNGV. Here the CDR3 DNA reads TGTGCCAGCAGCTTAGCCCCCTCCCAATCCTACGAGCAGTACTTC. It translates to CASSLAPSQSYEQYF.

The chain employs TRBV28 and TRBJ2-7; 9 bases match TRBD2. The CDR3 consists of 15 residues. Trimming at V came to 7 bases and at J to 3 bases, leaving 10 bases not matched to a gene. Germline V CDR1 and CDR2: MDHEN, SYDVKM. CDR3 DNA: TGTGCCAGCAAGGTAGTAGCGGGAGAGGGCTACGAGCAGTACTTC. Translating gives CASKVVAGEGYEQYF. The full variable domain, its missing parts supplied by reference TRBV28 and TRBJ2-7, is DVKVTQSSRYLVKRTGEKVFLECVQDMDHENMFWYRQDPGLGLRLIYFSYDVKMKEKGDIPEGYSVSREKKERFSLILESASTNQTSMYLCASKVVAGEGYEQYFGPGTRLTVT.

This chain joins TRBV7-2 and TRBJ1-6; weak D call: TRBD1 (6 bases). V lost 5 bases and J lost 6, with 14 bases in between. The length of the CDR3 is 15 residues. In germline, CDR1 is SGHTA, CDR2 FQGNSA. The CDR3 DNA follows: TGTGCCAGCAGCGTAACAGGGTTAGGTAATTCACCCCTCCACTTT. This sequence encodes CASSVTGLGNSPLHF.

The rearrangement joins TRBV6-2 or TRBV6-3 to TRBJ2-5; D is unclear. Germline V gene data show CDR1 as MNHEY and CDR2 as SVGEGT. CDR3 size: 12 residues. Trimming removed 6 bases from V and 5 bases from J, with 10 bases in between. CDR3: CASRTDLETQYF. CDR3 nucleotides: TGTGCCAGCAGAACAGACCTCGAGACCCAGTACTTC.

This clonotype was observed a few times. The chain joins TRBV15 to TRBJ1-2; D gene unclear. This CDR3 region has 12 residues. The V end lost 0 bases, the J end lost 14 bases, and 13 bases lay between the germline ends. The germline CDR1 and CDR2 sequences are LNHNV and YYDKDF (reference sequence). The CDR3 loop reads CATSRDLDRLTF. The CDR3 DNA reads TGTGCCACCAGCAGAGATTTAGACCGGCTTACCTTC. Drawing the rest from reference TRBV15 and TRBJ1-2, the complete variable domain is DAMVIQNPRYQVTQFGKPVTLSCSQTLNHNVMYWYQQKSSQAPKLLFHYYDKDFNNEADTPDNFQSRRPNTSFCFLDIRSPGLGDTAMYLCATSRDLDRLTFGSGTRLTVV.

This clonotype was seen repeatedly, ten times or more. The rearrangement links TRBV28 to TRBJ2-7; 13 bases line up with TRBD2. Germline lookup yields CDR1 MDHEN and CDR2 SYDVKM. The junction had 4 bases not matched to a gene; V was cut back by 4 bases and J by 7 bases. CDR3 length: 14 amino acids. The CDR3 nucleotides read TGTGCCAGCAGTTACACTAGCGGGGGGGCGGAGCAGTACTTC. Translated: CASSYTSGGAEQYF.

This clonotype was counted only a few times. The chain has TRBV9 and TRBJ2-3; TRBD2 aligns across 7 bases. The CDR3 runs 16 residues. From germline, CDR1 is SGDLS and CDR2 YYNGEE. V was clipped by 1 base and J by 1 base; unmatched bases: 6. The CDR3 bases are TGTGCCAGCAGCGTACTCCGGGGAGGGGGCACAGATACGCAGTATTTT. Translation gives CASSVLRGGGTDTQYF.

There are a few counts of this clonotype. The CDR3, as DNA: TGTGCCAGCAGCCCTCGGCAGGTCAGCTCTGGGGCCAACGTCCTGACTTTC. Translation gives CASSPRQVSSGANVLTF. V usage is TRBV28 and J usage is TRBJ2-6; D gene ambiguous. From germline, CDR1 is MDHEN and CDR2 SYDVKM. The V end lost 6 bases, the J end lost 0 bases, and 15 bases lay between the germline ends. The CDR3 covers 17 residues.

The gene calls are TRBV6-5 and TRBJ2-7; D unclear. CDR1 is MNHEY, CDR2 SVGAGI, per germline. The V and J ends lost 4 bases and 1 base respectively, with 14 bases between them. The CDR3 is 15 amino acids. Here the CDR3 DNA reads TGTGCCAGCAGTTTTGGCGGTCTGGGATCCTACGAGCAGTACTTC. This gives the protein CASSFGGLGSYEQYF.

V and J are TRBV27 and TRBJ1-1, with D perhaps matching TRBD1 (5 bases). The CDR3 runs to 13 residues. The V end lost 3 bases, the J end lost 5 bases, and 10 bases lay between the germline ends. Germline V gives CDR1 MNHEY, CDR2 SMNVEV (reference sequence). As DNA, the CDR3 is TGTGCCAGCAGTTTTGTGGGGGATACTGAAGCTTTCTTT. Translating it yields CASSFVGDTEAFF.

This clonotype was detected many times. V and J are TRBV5-6 and TRBJ1-5; D is perhaps TRBD1 (5 bases). The germline V gene encodes CDR1 SGHDT and CDR2 YYEEEE. This CDR3 comprises 15 residues. The germline V and J ends were trimmed by 6 bases and 4 bases, with 17 bases remaining between them. DNA for the CDR3: TGTGCCAGCACCATCGGGGGGTTTGGGAATCAGCCCCAGCATTTT. This gives the protein CASTIGGFGNQPQHF.

The V and J genes are TRBV20-1 and TRBJ2-5, with unresolved D. Germline V gene sequence: CDR1 DFQATT, CDR2 SNEGSKA (reference sequence). This CDR3 has 11 residues. V was cut by 3 bases and J by 5 bases, with 7 bases left in between. CDR3 DNA sequence: TGCAGTGCTAGTAGCCCGGAGACCCAGTACTTC. As protein: CSASSPETQYF.

The rearrangement links TRBV27 to TRBJ2-7; TRBD1 might be the D (6 bases). This CDR3 has 15 residues. CDR1 is MNHEY and CDR2 is SMNVEV in the germline V gene (reference sequence). Trimming removed 5 bases from V and 0 bases from J, with 14 bases in between. In nucleotides, the CDR3 is TGTGCCAGCAGTCCCGAAGGGGGTAGCTCCTACGAGCAGTACTTC. It specifies CASSPEGGSSYEQYF.

This clonotype was counted only a few times. The V gene is TRBV6-5, the J gene TRBJ1-5, with D possibly TRBD1 on 5 matching bases. Between the trimmed V and J ends, which lost 2 bases and 0 bases, there was a span of 8 bases. The germline V gene encodes CDR1 MNHEY and CDR2 SVGAGI. The CDR3 spans 15 residues. CDR3 protein: CASSYQGNSNQPQHF. CDR3 coding DNA: TGTGCCAGCAGTTACCAGGGAAATAGCAATCAGCCCCAGCATTTT.

This clonotype was seen a few times. The V gene is TRBV6-1, the J gene TRBJ2-1; D is unclear. The germline V and J ends were trimmed by 7 bases and 0 bases, with 16 bases remaining between them. The CDR3 is 16 residues long. Germline values: CDR1 MNHNS, CDR2 SASEGT. The CDR3 coding sequence is TGTGCCAGCACCTACACCTTTGGTAACTCCTACAATGAGCAGTTCTTC. This translates into CASTYTFGNSYNEQFF.

The gene calls are TRBV4-3 and TRBJ1-1, with D tentatively TRBD1 (5 bases). The CDR3 runs to 14 residues. The germline V gene has CDR1 LGHNA and CDR2 YSLEER. Trimming shortened V by 0 bases and J by 4 bases, and 9 bases separated the two germline ends. The CDR3 loop is CASSQDTGPTEAFF. The CDR3 DNA follows: TGCGCCAGCAGCCAAGACACAGGACCCACTGAAGCTTTCTTT.

The chain joins TRBV10-2 to TRBJ2-7; TRBD1 aligns across 11 bases. Germline V gene data show CDR1 as WSHSY and CDR2 as SAAADI. This CDR3 has 16 amino acids. J gave up 9 bases and V 5 bases, and 15 bases lay outside the gene matches. CDR3: CASSNTPGTGGKGQYF. DNA for the CDR3: TGCGCCAGCAGTAATACTCCCGGGACAGGGGGGAAAGGGCAGTACTTC.